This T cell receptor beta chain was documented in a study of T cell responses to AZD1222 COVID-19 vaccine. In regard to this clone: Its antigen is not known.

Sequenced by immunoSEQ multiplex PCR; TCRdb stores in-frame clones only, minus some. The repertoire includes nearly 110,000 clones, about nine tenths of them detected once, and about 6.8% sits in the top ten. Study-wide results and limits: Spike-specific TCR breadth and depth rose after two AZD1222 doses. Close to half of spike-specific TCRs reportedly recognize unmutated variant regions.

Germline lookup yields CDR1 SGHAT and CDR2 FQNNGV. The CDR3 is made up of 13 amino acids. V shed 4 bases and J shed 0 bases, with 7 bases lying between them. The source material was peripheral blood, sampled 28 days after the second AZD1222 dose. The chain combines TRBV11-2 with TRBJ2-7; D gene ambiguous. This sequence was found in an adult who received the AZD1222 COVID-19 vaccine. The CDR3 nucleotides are TGTGCCAGCAGCTCCGGAAGCTCCTACGAGCAGTACTTC. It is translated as CASSSGSSYEQYF.